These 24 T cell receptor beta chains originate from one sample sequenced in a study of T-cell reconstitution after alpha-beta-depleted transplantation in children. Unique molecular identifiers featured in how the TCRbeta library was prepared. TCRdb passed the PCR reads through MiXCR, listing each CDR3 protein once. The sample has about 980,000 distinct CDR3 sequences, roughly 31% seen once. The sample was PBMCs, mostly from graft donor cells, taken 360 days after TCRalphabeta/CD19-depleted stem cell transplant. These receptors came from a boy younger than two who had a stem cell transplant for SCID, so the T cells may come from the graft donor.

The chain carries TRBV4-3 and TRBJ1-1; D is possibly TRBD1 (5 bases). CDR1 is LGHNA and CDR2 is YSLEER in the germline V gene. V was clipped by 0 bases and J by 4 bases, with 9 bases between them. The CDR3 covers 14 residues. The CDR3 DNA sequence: TGCGCCAGCAGCCAAGATTGGAGGGGCACTGAAGCTTTCTTT. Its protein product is CASSQDWRGTEAFF.

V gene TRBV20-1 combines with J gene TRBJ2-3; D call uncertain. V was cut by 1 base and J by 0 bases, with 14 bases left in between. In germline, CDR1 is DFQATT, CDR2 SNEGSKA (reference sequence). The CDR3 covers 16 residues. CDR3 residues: CSARAEERTSTDTQYF. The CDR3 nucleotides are TGCAGTGCTAGAGCTGAGGAGCGAACCAGCACAGATACGCAGTATTTT.

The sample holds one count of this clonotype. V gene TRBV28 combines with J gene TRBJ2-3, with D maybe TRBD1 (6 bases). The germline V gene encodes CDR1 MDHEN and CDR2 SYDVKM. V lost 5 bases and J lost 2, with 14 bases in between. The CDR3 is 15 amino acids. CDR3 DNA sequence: TGTGCCAGCAGTCAACAGGGACGCCCCACAGATACGCAGTATTTT. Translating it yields CASSQQGRPTDTQYF.

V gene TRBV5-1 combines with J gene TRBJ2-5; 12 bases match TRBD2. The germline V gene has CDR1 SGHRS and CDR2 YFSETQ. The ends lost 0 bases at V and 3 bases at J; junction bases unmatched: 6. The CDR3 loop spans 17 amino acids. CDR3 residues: CASSLAPLAGGEETQYF. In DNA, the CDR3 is TGCGCCAGCAGCTTGGCCCCCCTAGCGGGGGGGGAAGAGACCCAGTACTTC.

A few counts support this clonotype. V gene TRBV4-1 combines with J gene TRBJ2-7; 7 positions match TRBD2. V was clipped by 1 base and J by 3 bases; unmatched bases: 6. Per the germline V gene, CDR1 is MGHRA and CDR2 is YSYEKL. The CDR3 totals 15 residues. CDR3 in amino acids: CASSQGWGGIYEQYF. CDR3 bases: TGCGCCAGCAGCCAAGGGTGGGGGGGAATCTACGAGCAGTACTTC.

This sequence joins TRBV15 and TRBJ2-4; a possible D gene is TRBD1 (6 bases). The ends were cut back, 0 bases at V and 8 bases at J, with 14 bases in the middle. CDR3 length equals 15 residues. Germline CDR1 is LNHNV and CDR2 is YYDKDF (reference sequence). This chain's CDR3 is CATSRDQNREDIQYF. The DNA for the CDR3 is TGTGCCACCAGCAGAGATCAAAACAGGGAAGACATTCAGTACTTC.

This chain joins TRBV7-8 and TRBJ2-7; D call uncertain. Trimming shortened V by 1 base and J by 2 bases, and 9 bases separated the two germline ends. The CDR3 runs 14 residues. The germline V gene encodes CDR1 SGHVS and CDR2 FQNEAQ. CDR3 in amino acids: CASSLETRTYEQYF. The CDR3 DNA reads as TGTGCCAGCAGCTTAGAAACCCGAACCTACGAGCAGTACTTC.

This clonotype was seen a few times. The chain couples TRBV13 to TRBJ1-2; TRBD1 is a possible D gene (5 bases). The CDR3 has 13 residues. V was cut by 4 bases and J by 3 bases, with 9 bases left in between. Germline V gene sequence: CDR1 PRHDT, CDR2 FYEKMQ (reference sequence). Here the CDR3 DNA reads TGTGCCAGCAGCTCCGACAGATACTATGGCTACACCTTC. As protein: CASSSDRYYGYTF.

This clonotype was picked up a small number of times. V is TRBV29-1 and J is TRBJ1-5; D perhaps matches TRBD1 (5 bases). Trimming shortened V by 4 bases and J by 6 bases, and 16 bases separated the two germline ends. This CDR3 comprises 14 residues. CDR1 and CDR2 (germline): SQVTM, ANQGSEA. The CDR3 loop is CSVGTRGAGQPQHF. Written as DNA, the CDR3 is TGCAGCGTTGGAACCCGGGGCGCGGGTCAGCCCCAGCATTTT.

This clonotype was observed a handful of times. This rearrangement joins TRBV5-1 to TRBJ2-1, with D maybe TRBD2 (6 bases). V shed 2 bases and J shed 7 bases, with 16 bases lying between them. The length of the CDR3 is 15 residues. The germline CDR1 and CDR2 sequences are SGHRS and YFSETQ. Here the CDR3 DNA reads TGCGCCAGCAGCTTCACTAGCAACCCCCGGAATGAGCAGTTCTTC. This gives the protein CASSFTSNPRNEQFF. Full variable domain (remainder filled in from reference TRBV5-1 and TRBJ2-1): KAGVTQTPRYLIKTRGQQVTLSCSPISGHRSVSWYQQTPGQGLQFLFEYFSETQRNKGNFPGRFSGRQFSNSRSEMNVSTLELGDSALYLCASSFTSNPRNEQFFGPGTRLTVL.

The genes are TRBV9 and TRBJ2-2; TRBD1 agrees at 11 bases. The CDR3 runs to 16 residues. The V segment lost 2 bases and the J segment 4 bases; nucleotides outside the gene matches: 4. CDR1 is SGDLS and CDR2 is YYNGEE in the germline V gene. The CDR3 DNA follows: TGTGCCAGCAGCGTCCGGGACAGGGGGTTCACCGGGGAGCTGTTTTTT. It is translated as CASSVRDRGFTGELFF. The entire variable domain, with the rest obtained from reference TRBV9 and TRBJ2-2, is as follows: DSGVTQTPKHLITATGQRVTLRCSPRSGDLSVYWYQQSLDQGLQFLIQYYNGEERAKGNILERFSAQQFPDLHSELNLSSLELGDSALYFCASSVRDRGFTGELFFGEGSRLTVL.

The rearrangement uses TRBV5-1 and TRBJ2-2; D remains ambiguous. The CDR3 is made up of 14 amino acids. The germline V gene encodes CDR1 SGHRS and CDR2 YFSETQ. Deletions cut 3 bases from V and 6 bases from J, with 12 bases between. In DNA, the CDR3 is TGCGCCAGCAGCTCCGGCCGCGTCGCCGGGGAGCTGTTTTTT. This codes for CASSSGRVAGELFF.

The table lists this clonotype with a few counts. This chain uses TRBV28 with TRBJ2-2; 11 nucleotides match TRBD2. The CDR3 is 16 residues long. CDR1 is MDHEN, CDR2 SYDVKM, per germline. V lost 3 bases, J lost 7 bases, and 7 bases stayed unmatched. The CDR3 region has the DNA TGTGCCAGCAGTTTCAAGGGACTAGCGGTCGGCGGGGAGCTGTTTTTT. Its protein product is CASSFKGLAVGGELFF.

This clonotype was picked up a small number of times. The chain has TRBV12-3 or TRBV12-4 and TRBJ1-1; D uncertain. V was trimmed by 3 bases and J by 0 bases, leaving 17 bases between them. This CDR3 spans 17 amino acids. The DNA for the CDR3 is TGTGCCAGCAGTTTGGTGGGTGCCCTAGGATTGAACACTGAAGCTTTCTTT. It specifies CASSLVGALGLNTEAFF.

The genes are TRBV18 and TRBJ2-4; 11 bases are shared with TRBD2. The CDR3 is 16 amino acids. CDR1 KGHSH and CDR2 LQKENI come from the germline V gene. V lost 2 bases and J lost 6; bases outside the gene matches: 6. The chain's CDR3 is CASSPGVGTSGNIQYF. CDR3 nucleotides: TGTGCCAGCTCACCAGGCGTAGGGACTAGCGGAAACATTCAGTACTTC.

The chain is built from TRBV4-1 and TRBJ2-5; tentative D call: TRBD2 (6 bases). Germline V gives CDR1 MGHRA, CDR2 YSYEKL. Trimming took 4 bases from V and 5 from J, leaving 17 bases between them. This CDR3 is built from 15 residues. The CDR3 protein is CASSRAGGGGETQYF. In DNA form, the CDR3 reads TGCGCCAGCAGCCGCGCCGGGGGAGGAGGGGAGACCCAGTACTTC.

CDR3 bases: TGTGCCAGCACCAGTCCGGGGTACGACGAGCAGTACTTC. Its translation is CASTSPGYDEQYF. The chain joins TRBV27 to TRBJ2-7, with D possibly matching TRBD2 (5 bases). V lost 7 bases and J lost 5, with 15 bases in between. The germline V gene encodes CDR1 MNHEY and CDR2 SMNVEV (reference sequence). The CDR3 is 13 amino acids.

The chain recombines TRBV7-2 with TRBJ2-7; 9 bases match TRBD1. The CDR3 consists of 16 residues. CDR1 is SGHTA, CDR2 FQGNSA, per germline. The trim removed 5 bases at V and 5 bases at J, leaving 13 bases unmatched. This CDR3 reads CASSTPPGQGLDEQYF. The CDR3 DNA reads TGTGCCAGCAGCACCCCCCCGGGACAGGGTCTTGACGAGCAGTACTTC. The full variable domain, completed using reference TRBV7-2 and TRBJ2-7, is GAGVSQSPSNKVTEKGKDVELRCDPISGHTALYWYRQSLGQGLEFLIYFQGNSAPDKSGLPSDRFSAERTGGSVSTLTIQRTQQEDSAVYLCASSTPPGQGLDEQYFGPGTRLTVT.

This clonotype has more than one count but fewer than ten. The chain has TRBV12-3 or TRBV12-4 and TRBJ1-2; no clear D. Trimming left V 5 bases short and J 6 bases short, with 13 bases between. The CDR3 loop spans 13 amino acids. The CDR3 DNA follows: TGTGCCAGCAGTATAGGGAGCACGGATGGCTACACCTTC. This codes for CASSIGSTDGYTF.

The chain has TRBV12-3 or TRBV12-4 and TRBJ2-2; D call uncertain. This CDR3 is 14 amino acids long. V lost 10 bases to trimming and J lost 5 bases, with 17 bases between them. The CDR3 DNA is TGTGCCACCCATCGAGGAATATGGACCGGGGAGCTGTTTTTT. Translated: CATHRGIWTGELFF.

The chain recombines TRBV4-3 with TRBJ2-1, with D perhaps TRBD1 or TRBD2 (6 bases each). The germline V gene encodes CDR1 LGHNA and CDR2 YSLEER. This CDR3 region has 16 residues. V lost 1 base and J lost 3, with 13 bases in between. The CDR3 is CASSQVVGGLYNEQFF. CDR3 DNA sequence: TGCGCCAGCAGCCAAGTTGTGGGGGGCCTCTACAATGAGCAGTTCTTC.

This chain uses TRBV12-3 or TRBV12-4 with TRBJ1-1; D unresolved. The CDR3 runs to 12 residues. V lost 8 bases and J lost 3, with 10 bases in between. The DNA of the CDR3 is TGTGCCAGCCGCCTTTGGGACACTGAAGCTTTCTTT. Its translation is CASRLWDTEAFF.

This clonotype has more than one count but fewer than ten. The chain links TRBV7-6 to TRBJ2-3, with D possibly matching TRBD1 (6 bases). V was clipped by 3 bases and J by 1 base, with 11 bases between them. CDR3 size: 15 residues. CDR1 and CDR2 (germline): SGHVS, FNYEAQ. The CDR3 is CASSFTGYGTDTQYF. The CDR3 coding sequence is TGTGCCAGCAGCTTCACAGGGTACGGCACAGATACGCAGTATTTT.

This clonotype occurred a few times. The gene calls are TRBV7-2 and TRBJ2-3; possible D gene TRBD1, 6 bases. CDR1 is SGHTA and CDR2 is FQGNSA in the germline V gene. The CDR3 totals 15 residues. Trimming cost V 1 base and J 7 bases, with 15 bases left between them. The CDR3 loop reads CASSLEPGVGNTQYF. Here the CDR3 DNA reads TGTGCCAGCAGCTTAGAACCAGGGGTCGGGAATACGCAGTATTTT.